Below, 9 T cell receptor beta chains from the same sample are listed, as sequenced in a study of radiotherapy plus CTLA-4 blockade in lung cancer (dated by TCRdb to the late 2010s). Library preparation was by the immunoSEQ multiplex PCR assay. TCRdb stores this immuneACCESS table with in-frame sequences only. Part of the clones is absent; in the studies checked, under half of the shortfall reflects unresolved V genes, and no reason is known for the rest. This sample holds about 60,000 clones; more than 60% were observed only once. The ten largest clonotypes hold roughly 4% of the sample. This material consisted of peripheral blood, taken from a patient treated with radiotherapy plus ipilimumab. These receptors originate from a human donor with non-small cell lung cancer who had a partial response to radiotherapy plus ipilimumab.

CDR3 protein: CATSRTRGTQETQYF. The CDR3 DNA reads as TGTGCCACCAGCAGGACTCGGGGGACCCAAGAGACCCAGTACTTC. V and J are TRBV15 and TRBJ2-5, with a weak D call TRBD2 (6 bases). Germline lookup yields CDR1 LNHNV and CDR2 YYDKDF (reference sequence). V dropped 3 bases and J dropped 1 base, with 12 bases sitting between them. There are 15 residues in the CDR3.

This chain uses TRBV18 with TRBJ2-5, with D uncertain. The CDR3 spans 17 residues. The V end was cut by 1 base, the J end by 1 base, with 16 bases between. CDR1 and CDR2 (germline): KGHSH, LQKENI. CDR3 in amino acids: CASSPLGSRLTQETQYF. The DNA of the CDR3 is TGTGCCAGCTCACCACTTGGCAGTCGCCTTACCCAAGAGACCCAGTACTTC.

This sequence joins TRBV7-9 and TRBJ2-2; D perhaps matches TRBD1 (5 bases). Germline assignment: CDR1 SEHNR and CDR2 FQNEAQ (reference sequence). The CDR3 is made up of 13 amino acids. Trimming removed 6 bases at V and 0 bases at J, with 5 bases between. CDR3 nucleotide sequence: TGTGCCAGCAGAGGGGCGAACACCGGGGAGCTGTTTTTT. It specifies CASRGANTGELFF.

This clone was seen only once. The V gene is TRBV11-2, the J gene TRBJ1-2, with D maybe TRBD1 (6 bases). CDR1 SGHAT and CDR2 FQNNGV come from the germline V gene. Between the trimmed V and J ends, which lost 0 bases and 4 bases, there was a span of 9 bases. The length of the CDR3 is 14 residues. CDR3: CASSLDYRVYGYTF. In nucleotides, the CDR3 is TGTGCCAGCAGCTTAGACTACAGGGTCTATGGCTACACCTTC.

The CDR3 coding sequence is TGTGCCAGCAGCTCGACTAGCGGGGGCACAGATACGCAGTATTTT. This codes for CASSSTSGGTDTQYF. The gene calls are TRBV7-2 and TRBJ2-3, with 11 positions matching TRBD2. Germline trimming cut 4 bases from V and 1 base from J; bases unmatched to any gene: 1. The length of the CDR3 is 15 residues. Per germline, CDR1 SGHTA and CDR2 FQGNSA.

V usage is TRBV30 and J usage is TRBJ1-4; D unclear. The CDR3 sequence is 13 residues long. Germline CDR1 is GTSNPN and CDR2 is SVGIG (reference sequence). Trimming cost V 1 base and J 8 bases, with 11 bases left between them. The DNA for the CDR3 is TGTGCCTGGAGTGGATCCGCCGGGGAAAAACTGTTTTTT. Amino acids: CAWSGSAGEKLFF.

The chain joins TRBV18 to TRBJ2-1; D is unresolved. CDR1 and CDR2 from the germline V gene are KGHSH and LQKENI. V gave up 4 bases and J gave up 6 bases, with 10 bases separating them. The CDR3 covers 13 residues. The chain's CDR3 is CASSRPPGNEQFF. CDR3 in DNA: TGTGCCAGCTCACGCCCCCCGGGCAATGAGCAGTTCTTC.

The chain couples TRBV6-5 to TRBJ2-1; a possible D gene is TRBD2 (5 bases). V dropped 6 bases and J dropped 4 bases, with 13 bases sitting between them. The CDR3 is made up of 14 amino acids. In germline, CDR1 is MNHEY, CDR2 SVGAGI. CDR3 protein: CASSPPGKYNEQFF. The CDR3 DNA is TGTGCCAGCAGCCCCCCCGGGAAGTACAATGAGCAGTTCTTC.

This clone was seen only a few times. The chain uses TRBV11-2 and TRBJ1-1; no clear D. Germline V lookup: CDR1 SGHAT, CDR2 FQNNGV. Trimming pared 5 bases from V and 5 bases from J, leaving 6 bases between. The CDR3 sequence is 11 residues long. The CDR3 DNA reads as TGTGCCAGCAGCCCCGGGACTGAAGCTTTCTTT. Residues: CASSPGTEAFF.